One T cell receptor (beta chain) is described in this entry. Its target is unknown. The same CDR3 can be traced to other DNA sequences in this sample. Deep-level assay runs were performed. Measured with immunoSEQ multiplex PCR; TCRdb has only the in-frame clones, and not every one. The sample contains 2 million to 3 million clones, 80% to 95% of which appear only once. The record originates from a study of shared clonotypes between healthy human individuals. The wider study: Per donor, three plates held CD4 naive cells, three held CD4 memory, two held CD8 naive and one held CD8 memory.

Broader study findings: Clonotypes which were not shared had lower generation probabilities than clonotypes that all four donors shared.

Looked up from germline, CDR1 is SGHRS and CDR2 is YFSETQ. V was trimmed by 0 bases and J by 6 bases, leaving 9 bases between them. The CDR3 spans 14 residues. The origin of this receptor is a young man in good health. Some clones in this sample may be carry-over from other donors' samples. The sample comprised naive CD4+ T cells from PBMCs. Specified subset: CD45RA+ positively selected. The gene calls are TRBV5-1 and TRBJ1-4; D not resolved. The CDR3 here is CASSLVTGDEKLFF. The CDR3 nucleotides read TGCGCCAGCAGCTTGGTAACGGGAGATGAAAAACTGTTTTTT.